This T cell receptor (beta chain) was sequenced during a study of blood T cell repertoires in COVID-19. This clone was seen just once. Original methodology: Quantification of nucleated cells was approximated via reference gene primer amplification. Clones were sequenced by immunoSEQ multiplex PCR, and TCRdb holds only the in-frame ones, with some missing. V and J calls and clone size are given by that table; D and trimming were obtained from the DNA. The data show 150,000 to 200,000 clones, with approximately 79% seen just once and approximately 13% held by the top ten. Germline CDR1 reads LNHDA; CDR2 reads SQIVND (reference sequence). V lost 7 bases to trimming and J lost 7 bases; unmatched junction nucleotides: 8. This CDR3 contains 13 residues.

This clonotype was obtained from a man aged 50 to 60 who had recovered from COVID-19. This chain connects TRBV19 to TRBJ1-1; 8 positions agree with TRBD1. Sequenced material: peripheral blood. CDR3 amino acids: CASTLGTGSEAFF. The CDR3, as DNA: TGTGCCAGTACTCTCGGGACAGGCAGTGAAGCTTTCTTT.